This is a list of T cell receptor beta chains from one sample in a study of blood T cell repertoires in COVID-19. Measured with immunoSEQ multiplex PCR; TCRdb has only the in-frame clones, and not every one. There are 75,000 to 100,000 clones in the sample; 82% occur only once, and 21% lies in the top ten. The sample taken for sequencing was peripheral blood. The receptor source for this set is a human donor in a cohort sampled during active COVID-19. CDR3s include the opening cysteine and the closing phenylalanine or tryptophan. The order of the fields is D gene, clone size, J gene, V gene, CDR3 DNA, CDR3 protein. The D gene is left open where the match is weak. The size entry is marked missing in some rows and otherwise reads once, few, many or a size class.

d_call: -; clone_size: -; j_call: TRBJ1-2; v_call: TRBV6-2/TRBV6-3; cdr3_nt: TGTGCCAGCAGTTACCTTATGGCAGGGCTTGGGTATGGCTACACCTTC; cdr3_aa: CASSYLMAGLGYGYTF
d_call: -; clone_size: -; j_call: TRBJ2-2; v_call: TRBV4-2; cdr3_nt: TGTGCCAGCAGCCAAGTCGGGGGCACCGGGGAGCTGTTTTTT; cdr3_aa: CASSQVGGTGELFF
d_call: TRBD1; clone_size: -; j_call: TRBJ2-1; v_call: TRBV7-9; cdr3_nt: TGTGCCAGCAGCTTAGGGCTCCGGGCACAGGGGGACAATGAGCAGTTCTTC; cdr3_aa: CASSLGLRAQGDNEQFF
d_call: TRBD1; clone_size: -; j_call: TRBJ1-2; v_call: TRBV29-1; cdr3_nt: TGCAGCGTTGACCCCTCGGGACAGGGTACATCAGACTATGGCTACACCTTC; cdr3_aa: CSVDPSGQGTSDYGYTF
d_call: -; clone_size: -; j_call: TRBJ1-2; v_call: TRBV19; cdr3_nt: TGTGCCAGTACGCGGGGGAGGGGATACTATGGCTACACCTTC; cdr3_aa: CASTRGRGYYGYTF
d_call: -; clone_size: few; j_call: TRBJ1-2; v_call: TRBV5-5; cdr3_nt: TGTGCCAGCAGCTTGACAGGGAACCAACCTAACTATGGCTACACCTTC; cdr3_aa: CASSLTGNQPNYGYTF
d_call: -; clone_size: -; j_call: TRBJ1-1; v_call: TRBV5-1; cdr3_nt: TGCGCCAGCAGGATACAGGGCAACACTGAAGCTTTCTTT; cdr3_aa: CASRIQGNTEAFF
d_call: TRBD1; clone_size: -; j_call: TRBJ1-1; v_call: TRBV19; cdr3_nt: TGTGCCAGTACCTGGACAGGGTTGACTGAAGCTTTCTTT; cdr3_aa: CASTWTGLTEAFF
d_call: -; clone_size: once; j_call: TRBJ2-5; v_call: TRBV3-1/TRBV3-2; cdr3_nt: TGTGCCAGCAGCCACAGGGGCGGTAAAGAGACCCAGTACTTC; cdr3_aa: CASSHRGGKETQYF
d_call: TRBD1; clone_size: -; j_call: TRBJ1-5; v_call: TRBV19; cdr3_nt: TGTGCCAGCACGGACAGGGGGCTTCAGCCCCAGCATTTT; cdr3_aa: CASTDRGLQPQHF
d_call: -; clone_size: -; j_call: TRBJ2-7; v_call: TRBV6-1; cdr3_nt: TGTGCCAGCAGTGAAGCCGGGGCGGGGAGCGACGAGCAGTACTTC; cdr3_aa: CASSEAGAGSDEQYF
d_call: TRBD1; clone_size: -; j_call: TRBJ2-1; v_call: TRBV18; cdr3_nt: TGTGCCAGCTCCCCGAGGGGGCAGGCCCTCAATGAGCAGTTCTTC; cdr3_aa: CASSPRGQALNEQFF
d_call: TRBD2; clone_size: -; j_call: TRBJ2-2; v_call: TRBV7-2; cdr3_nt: TGTGCCAGCAACAGACTAGCGAGCACCGGGGAGCTGTTTTTT; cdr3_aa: CASNRLASTGELFF
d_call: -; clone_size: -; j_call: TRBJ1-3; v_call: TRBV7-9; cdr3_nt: TGTGCCAGCAGCTCCCAGGTAACCTCTGGAAACACCATATATTTT; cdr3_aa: CASSSQVTSGNTIYF
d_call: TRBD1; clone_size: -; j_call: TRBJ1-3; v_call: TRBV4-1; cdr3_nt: TGCGCCAGCAGATTGCAGGGGGGAGACACCATATATTTT; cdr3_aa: CASRLQGGDTIYF
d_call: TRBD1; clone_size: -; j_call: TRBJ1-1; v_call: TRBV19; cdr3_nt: TGTGCCAGTACACCGACAGGGCAGGGGAACACTGAAGCTTTCTTT; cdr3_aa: CASTPTGQGNTEAFF
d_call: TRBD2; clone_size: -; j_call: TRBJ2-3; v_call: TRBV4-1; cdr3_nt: TGCGCCAGCGGGTCGGGGGGGTTGGATACGCAGTATTTT; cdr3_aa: CASGSGGLDTQYF
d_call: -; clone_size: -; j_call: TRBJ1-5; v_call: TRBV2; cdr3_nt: TGTGCCAGCAGTGAGACAGCGACAGGAGATCAGCCCCAGCATTTT; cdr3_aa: CASSETATGDQPQHF
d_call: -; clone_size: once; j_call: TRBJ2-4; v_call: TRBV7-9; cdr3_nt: TGTGCCAGCAGCTTAGCGGCATACGGGGAAAGAGCCAAAAACATTCAGTACTTC; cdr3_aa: CASSLAAYGERAKNIQYF
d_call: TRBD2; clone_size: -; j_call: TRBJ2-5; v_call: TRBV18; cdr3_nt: TGTGCCAGCTCATCAAAGCGGGGGGGCCGTGAGACCCAGTACTTC; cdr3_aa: CASSSKRGGRETQYF
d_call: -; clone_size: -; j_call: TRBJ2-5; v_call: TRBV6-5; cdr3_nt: TGTGCCAGCTCCCTTCTAGGGACCCAGTACTTC; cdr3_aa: CASSLLGTQYF
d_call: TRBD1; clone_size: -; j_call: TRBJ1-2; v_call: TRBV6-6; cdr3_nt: TGTGCCAGCAGTAAACAGGGGCGGGATGGCTACACCTTC; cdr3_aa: CASSKQGRDGYTF
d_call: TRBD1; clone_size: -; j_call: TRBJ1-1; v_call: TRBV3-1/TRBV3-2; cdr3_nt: TGTGCCAGCAGCCAGCGGACAGGGAGGACTGAAGCTTTCTTT; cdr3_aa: CASSQRTGRTEAFF
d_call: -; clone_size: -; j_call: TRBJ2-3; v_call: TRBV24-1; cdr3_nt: TGTGCCACCAGTGATTTGGCAGGCACAGATACGCAGTATTTT; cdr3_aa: CATSDLAGTDTQYF
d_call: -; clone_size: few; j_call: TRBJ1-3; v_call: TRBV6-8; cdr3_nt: TGTGCCAGTAATGACAGACGTAACCTCGCCACCATATATTTT; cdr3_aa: CASNDRRNLATIYF